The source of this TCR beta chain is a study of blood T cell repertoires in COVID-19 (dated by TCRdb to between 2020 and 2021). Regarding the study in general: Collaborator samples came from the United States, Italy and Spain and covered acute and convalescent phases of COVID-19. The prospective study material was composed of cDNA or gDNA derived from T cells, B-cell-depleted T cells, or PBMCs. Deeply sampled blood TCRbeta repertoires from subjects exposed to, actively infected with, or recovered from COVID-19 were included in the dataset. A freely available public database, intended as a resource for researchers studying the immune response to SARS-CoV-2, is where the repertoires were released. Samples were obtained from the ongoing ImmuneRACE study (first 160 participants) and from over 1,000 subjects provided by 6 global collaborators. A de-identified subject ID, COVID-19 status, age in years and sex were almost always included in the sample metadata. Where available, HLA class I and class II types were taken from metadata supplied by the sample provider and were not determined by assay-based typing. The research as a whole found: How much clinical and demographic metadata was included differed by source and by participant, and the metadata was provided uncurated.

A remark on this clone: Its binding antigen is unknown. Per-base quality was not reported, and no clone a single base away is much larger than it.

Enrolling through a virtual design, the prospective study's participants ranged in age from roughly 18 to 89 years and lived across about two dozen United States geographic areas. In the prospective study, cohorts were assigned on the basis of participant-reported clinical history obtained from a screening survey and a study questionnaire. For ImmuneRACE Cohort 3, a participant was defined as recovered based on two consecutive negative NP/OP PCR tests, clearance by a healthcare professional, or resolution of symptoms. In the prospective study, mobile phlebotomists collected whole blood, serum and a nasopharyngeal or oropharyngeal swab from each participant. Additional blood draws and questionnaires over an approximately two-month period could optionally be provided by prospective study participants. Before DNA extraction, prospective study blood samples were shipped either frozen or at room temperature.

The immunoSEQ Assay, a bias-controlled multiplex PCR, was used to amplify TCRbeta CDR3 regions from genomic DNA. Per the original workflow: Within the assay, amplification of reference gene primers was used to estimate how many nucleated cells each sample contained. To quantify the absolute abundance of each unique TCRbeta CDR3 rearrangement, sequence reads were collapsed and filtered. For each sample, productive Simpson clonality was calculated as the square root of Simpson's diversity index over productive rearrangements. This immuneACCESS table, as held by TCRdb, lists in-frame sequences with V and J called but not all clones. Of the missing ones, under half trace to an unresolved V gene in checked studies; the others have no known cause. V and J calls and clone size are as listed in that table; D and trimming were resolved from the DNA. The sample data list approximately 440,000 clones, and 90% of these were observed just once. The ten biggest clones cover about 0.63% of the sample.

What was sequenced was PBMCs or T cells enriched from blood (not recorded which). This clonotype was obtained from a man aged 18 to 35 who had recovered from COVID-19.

The CDR3: CASSSTGTANYGYTF. The DNA sequence follows: TGTGCCAGTAGCTCCACCGGGACAGCTAACTATGGCTACACCTTC. The rearrangement combines TRBV19 with TRBJ1-2, with 7 central nucleotides matching TRBD1. The V end gives up 6 bases and the J end 0 bases, leaving 7 bases in the junction not matched to a gene. From cysteine to phenylalanine, the CDR3 is 15 amino acids long. Of all the DNA, just the CDR3 is kept, 45 bases in frame from base 1. CDR1 and CDR2 are drawn from the germline V gene (reference sequence): LNHDA, SQIVND.